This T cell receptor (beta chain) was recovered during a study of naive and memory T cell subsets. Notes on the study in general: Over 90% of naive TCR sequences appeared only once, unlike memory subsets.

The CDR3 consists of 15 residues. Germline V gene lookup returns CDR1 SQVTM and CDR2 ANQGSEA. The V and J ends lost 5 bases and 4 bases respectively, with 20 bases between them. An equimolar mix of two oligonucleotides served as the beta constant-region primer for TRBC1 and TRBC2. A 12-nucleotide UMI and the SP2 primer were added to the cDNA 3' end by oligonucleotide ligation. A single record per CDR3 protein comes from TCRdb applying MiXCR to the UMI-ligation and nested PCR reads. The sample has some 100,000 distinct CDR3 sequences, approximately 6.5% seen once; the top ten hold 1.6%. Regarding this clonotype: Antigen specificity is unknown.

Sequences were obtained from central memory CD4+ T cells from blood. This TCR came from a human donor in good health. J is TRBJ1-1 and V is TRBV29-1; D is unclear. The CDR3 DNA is TGCAGCGTTTCTGATATGAGGAGGATTAGCACTGAAGCTTTCTTT. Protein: CSVSDMRRISTEAFF.